The T cell receptor beta chain described here comes from a study of Ad26.COV2.S vaccination and SARS-CoV-2 variants (dated by TCRdb to about 2021). About the study as a whole: Vaccine-arm donors were drawn from COV1001, a multicentre, randomized, double-blind, placebo-controlled phase I-IIa trial of Ad26.COV2.S in healthy adults. Ad26.COV2.S was given intramuscularly at 5x10^10 or 1x10^11 viral particles, as a single shot or as two shots 56 days apart. A total of roughly 32 samples were included in the TCR-sequenced set, comprising around 20 Ad26.COV2.S vaccine recipients, 5 placebo recipients and 8 SARS-CoV-2 convalescent individuals. Blinding of investigators to trial group allocation was maintained during experiments and outcome assessment. Participants in the trial were split at random into five groups of five each, receiving low-dose or high-dose Ad26.COV2.S once or twice, or else placebo on both occasions. Sequencing of the TCRbeta repertoire served to evaluate the specificity and breadth of SARS-CoV-2-reactive T cell receptors following Ad26.COV2.S vaccination. Paper-wide results and their limitations: Higher spike-specific TCR breadth was observed in Ad26.COV2.S recipients than in placebo recipients (P = 0.0014). Substantial breadth of spike-specific CD8+ and CD4+ T cell responses was reported after vaccination. Comparable non-spike TCR breadth was observed between vaccine and placebo recipients, consistent with only spike being contained in the vaccine. The study was not powered to compare responses between vaccine doses or regimens. According to the authors, total T cell responses may have been underestimated by the TCR breadth and depth analyses.

The meaning of the sample's treatment or condition label: about 20 received Ad26.COV2.S at low or high dose, single or two shots; roughly five received placebo; per-sample allocation not given. Repertoires of vaccine and placebo recipients were sequenced from samples taken on day 63 after the first injection. Between 29 July and 7 August 2020, Cohort 1b enrolled 20 to 30 adults aged 18-55 years at one site in Boston, USA. Ad26.COV2.S consisted of a replication-incompetent adenovirus type 26 vector by which a prefusion-stabilized SARS-CoV-2 spike protein from the original Wuhan strain was expressed. TCRbeta CDR3 regions were sequenced with the immunoSEQ Assay. After extraction, genomic DNA underwent amplification by bias-controlled multiplex PCR, followed by high-throughput sequencing. In the source study's methods: To quantify the absolute abundance of each unique TCRbeta CDR3 region, sequences were collapsed and filtered. Usable DNA was measured by amplifying reference genes present in all nucleated cells, and TCRbeta template counts were normalized to that usable DNA to estimate T cell fraction. Repertoire TCRs were annotated as SARS-CoV-2-specific when V gene, CDR3 amino acid sequence and J gene were exactly matched to a known reactive TCR set. The reference SARS-CoV-2 TCR set came from MIRA and was filtered for enrichment in COVID-19-positive ImmuneCODE repertoires, removing public or cross-reactive TCRs. Based on the MIRA antigens, annotated TCRs were further analysed at the level of specific ORF or position within ORF. Depth was the summed frequency of annotated unique rearrangements, while breadth was defined as annotated unique rearrangements over total unique productive rearrangements. TCR breadth was compared between groups using two-sided Wilcoxon rank-sum tests. TCRdb obtained this table from immuneACCESS and retained in-frame rearrangements with V and J assigned. These tables miss some clones; where compared with another copy, unresolved V genes account for less than half of the shortfall, and the remainder is unexplained. V, J and clone size are taken as reported in that table, and D and trimming were inferred from the DNA itself. The sample contains approximately 400,000 clones, about 88% of them found a single time. The ten largest clones capture roughly 3.5% of the sample.

The CDR3 covers 15 residues, taking in both the cysteine and the phenylalanine. Only the CDR3 DNA is retained, 45 bases long and in frame from the first base. The germline V gene encodes CDR1 SSHAT and CDR2 FNYEAQ (reference sequence). About this clone: This receptor's antigen is unknown. A read error may account for a junction end that differs from germline.

The clonotype originates from a person aged 18-60 years who received the Ad26.COV2.S COVID-19 vaccine or a placebo. The source material was peripheral blood, sampled in a trial of Ad26.COV2.S vaccine versus placebo. The chain joins TRBV7-7 to TRBJ2-7; possibly the D gene is TRBD2, per 6 matching bases. CDR3 loop: CASSSSAPGVSEQYF. In nucleotides, the sequence is TGTGCTAGCAGCTCCAGCGCCCCGGGAGTTTCCGAGCAGTACTTC.